In this sample, the clone carrying this T cell receptor (beta chain) turned up once. Only in-frame clones appear in the TCRdb table, and some are missing; sequencing was by immunoSEQ multiplex PCR. This table holds approximately 50,000 clones, 85% to 95% found once. The V end lost 2 bases, the J end lost 8 bases, and 15 bases lay between the germline ends. CDR3 length: 14 amino acids. Per germline, CDR1 SGHTA and CDR2 FQGNSA. This sample was included in a study of T cell changes during pregnancy in multiple sclerosis. The TCR sequence derives from a female donor with multiple sclerosis, enrolled in a pregnancy study. The source material was CD4+ T cells from peripheral blood mononuclear cells, sampled in the third trimester of pregnancy. The chain couples TRBV7-2 to TRBJ1-1, with D tentatively TRBD1 (6 bases). The CDR3 sequence: CASSLPGHRIEAFF. The CDR3 DNA is TGTGCCAGCAGCTTACCGGGACACCGGATAGAAGCTTTCTTT.